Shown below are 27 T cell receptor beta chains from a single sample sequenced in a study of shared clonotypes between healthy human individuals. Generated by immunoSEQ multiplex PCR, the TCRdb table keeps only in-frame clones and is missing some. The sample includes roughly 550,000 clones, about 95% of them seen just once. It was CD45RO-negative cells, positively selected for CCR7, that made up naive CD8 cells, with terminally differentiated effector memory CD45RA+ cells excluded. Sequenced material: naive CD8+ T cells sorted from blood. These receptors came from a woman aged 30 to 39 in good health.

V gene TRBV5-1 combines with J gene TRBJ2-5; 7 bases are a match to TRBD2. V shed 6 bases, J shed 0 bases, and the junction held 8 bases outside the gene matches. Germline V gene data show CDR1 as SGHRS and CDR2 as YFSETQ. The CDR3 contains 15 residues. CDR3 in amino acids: CASTLLLADQETQYF. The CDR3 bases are TGCGCCAGCACCCTCCTTCTAGCGGACCAAGAGACCCAGTACTTC.

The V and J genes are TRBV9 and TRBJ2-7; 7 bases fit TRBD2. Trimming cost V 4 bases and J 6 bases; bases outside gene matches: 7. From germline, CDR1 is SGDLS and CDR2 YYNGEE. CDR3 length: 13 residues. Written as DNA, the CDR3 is TGTGCCAGCAGCCCCATATCGGGGGGCGAGCAGTACTTC. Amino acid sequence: CASSPISGGEQYF.

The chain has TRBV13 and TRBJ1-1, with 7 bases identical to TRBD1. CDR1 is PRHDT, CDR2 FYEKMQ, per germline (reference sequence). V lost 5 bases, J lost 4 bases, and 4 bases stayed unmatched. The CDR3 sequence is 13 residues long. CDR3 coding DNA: TGTGCCAGCAGCCGAGGGACAGCCACTGAAGCTTTCTTT. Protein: CASSRGTATEAFF.

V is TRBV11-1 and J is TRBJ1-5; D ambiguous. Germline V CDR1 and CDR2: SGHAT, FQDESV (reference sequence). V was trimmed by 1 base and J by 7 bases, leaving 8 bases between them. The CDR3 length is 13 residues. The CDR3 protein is CASSLGPDQPQHF. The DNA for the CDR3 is TGTGCCAGCAGCTTAGGACCGGACCAGCCCCAGCATTTT.

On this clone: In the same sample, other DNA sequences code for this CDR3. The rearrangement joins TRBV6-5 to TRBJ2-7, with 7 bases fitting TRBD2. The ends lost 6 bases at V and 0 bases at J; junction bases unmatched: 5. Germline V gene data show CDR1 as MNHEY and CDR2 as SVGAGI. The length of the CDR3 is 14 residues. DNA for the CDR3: TGTGCCAGCAGCCTAACGGGAGGCTCCTACGAGCAGTACTTC. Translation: CASSLTGGSYEQYF.

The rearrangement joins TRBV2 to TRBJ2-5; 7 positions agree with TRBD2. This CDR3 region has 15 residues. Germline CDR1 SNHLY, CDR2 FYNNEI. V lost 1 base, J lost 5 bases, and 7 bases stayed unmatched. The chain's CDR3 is CASSEGGRVSETQYF. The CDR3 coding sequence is TGTGCCAGCAGTGAAGGCGGGAGAGTGTCGGAGACCCAGTACTTC.

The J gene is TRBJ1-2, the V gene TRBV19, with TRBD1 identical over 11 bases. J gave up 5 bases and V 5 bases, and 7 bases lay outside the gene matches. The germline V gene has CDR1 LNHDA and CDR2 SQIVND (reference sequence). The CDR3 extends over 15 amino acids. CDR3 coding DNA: TGTGCCAGTAGTTGGGGACAGGGGGTACGGTATGGCTACACCTTC. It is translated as CASSWGQGVRYGYTF.

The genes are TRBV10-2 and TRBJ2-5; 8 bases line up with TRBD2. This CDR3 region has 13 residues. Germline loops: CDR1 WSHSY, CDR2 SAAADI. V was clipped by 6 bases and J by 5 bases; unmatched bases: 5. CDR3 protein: CASSGLAWETQYF. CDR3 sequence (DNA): TGCGCCAGCAGCGGACTAGCCTGGGAGACCCAGTACTTC.

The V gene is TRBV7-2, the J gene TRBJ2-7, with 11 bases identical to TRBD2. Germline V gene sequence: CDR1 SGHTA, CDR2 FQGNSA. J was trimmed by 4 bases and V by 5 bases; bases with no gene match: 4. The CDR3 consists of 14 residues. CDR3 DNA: TGTGCCAGCAGCCCGGGGACTAGCGGTTACGAGCAGTACTTC. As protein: CASSPGTSGYEQYF.

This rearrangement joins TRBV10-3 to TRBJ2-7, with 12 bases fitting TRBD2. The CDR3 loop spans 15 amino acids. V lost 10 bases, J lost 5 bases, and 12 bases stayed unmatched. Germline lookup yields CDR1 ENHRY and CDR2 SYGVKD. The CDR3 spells CATWPLAGGRDEQYF. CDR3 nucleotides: TGTGCCACCTGGCCCCTAGCGGGAGGGCGCGACGAGCAGTACTTC.

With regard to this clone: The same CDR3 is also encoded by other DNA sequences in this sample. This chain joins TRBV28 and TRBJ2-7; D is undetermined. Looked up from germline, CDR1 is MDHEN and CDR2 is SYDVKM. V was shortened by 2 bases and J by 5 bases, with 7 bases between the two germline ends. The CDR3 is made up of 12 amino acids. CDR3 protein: CASSLPRDEQYF. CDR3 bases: TGTGCCAGCAGTTTACCCCGGGACGAGCAGTACTTC.

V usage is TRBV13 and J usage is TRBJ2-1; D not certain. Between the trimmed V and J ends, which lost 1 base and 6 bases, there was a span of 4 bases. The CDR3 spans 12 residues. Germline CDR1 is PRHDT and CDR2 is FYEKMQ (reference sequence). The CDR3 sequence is CASSLEINEQFF. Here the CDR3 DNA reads TGTGCCAGCAGCTTAGAGATCAATGAGCAGTTCTTC.

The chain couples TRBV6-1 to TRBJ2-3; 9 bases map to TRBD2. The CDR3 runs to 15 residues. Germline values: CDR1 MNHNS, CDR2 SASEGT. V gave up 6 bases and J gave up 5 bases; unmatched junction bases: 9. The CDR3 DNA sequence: TGTGCCAGCAGCCTTAGCGGGGGAACCCGAGATACGCAGTATTTT. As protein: CASSLSGGTRDTQYF.

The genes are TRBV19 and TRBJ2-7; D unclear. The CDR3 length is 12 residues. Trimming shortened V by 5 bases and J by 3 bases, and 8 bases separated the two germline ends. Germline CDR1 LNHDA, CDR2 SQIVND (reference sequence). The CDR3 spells CASSANFYEQYF. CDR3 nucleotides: TGTGCCAGTAGTGCGAACTTCTACGAGCAGTACTTC.

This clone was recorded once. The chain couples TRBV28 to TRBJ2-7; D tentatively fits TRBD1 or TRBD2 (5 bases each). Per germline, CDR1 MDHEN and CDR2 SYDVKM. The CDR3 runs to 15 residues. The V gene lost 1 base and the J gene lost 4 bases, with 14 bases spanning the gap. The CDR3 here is CASSLSLRESYEQYF. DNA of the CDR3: TGTGCCAGCAGTTTATCACTCAGGGAGTCTTACGAGCAGTACTTC. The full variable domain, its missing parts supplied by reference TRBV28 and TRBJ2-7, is DVKVTQSSRYLVKRTGEKVFLECVQDMDHENMFWYRQDPGLGLRLIYFSYDVKMKEKGDIPEGYSVSREKKERFSLILESASTNQTSMYLCASSLSLRESYEQYFGPGTRLTVT.

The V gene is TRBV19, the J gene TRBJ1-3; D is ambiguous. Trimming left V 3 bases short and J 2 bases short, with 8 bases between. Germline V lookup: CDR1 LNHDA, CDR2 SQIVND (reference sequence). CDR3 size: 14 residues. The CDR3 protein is CASSIVSAGNTIYF. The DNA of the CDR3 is TGTGCCAGTAGTATCGTCAGCGCTGGAAACACCATATATTTT. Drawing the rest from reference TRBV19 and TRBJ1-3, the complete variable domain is DGGITQSPKYLFRKEGQNVTLSCEQNLNHDAMYWYRQDPGQGLRLIYYSQIVNDFQKGDIAEGYSVSREKKESFPLTVTSAQKNPTAFYLCASSIVSAGNTIYFGEGSWLTVV.

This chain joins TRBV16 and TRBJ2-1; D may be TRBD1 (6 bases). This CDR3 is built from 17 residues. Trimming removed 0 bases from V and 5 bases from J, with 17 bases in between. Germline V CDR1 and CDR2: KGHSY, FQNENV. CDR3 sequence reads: CASSQSIGGQTNNEQFF. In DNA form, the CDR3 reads TGTGCCAGCAGCCAATCGATTGGCGGACAGACAAACAATGAGCAGTTCTTC.

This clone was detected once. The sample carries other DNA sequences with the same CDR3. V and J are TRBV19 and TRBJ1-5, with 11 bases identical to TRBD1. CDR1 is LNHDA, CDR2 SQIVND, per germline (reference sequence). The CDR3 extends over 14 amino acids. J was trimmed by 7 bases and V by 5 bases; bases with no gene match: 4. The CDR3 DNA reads TGTGCCAGTAGTGTCCGGGACAGGGGGCAGCCCCAGCATTTT. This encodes CASSVRDRGQPQHF.

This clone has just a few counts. CDR3 sequence (DNA): TGTGCCAGTAGTATTTGGGGGTATGAGCCCCAGCATTTT. Translating gives CASSIWGYEPQHF. The chain recombines TRBV19 with TRBJ1-5; perhaps TRBD1 as D (5 bases). The V gene lost 3 bases and the J gene lost 8 bases, with 11 bases spanning the gap. The germline gives CDR1 LNHDA, CDR2 SQIVND (reference sequence). The CDR3 runs to 13 residues.

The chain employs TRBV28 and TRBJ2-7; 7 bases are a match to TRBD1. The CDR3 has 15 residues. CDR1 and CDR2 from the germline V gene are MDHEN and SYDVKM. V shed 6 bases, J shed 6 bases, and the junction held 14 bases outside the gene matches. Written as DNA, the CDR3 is TGTGCCAGCAGCCCCGGGACAGAAGGGCCGGGCGAGCAGTACTTC. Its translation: CASSPGTEGPGEQYF.

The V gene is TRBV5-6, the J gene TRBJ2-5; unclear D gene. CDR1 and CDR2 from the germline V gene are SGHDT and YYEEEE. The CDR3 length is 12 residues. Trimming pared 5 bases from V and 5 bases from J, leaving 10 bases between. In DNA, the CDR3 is TGTGCCAGCAGGGCCGGTAGGGAGACCCAGTACTTC. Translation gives CASRAGRETQYF.

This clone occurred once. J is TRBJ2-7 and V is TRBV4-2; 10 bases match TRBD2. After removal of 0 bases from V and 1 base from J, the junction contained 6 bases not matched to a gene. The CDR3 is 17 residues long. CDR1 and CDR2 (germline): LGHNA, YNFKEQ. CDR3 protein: CASSQEGGLARSYEQYF. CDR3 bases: TGTGCCAGCAGCCAAGAGGGGGGACTAGCGAGGTCCTACGAGCAGTACTTC.

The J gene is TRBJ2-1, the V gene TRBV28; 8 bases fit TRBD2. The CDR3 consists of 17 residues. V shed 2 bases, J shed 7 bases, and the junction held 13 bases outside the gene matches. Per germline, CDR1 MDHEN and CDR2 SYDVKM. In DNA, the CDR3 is TGTGCCAGCAGTTTAGTGAACACGGGAGGGTCCGGAAATGAGCAGTTCTTC. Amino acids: CASSLVNTGGSGNEQFF.

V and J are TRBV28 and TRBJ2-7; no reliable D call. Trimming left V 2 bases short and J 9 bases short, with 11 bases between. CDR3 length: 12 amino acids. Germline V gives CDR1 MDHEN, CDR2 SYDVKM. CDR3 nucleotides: TGTGCCAGCAGTTTAATATTACGTGGGCAGTACTTC. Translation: CASSLILRGQYF. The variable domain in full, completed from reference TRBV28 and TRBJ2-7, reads DVKVTQSSRYLVKRTGEKVFLECVQDMDHENMFWYRQDPGLGLRLIYFSYDVKMKEKGDIPEGYSVSREKKERFSLILESASTNQTSMYLCASSLILRGQYFGPGTRLTVT.

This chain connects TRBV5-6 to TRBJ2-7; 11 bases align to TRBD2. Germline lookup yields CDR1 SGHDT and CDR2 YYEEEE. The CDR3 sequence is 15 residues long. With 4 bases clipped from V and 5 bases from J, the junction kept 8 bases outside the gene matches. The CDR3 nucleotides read TGTGCCAGCAGCCCTACTAGCGGGAGTCCCCACGAGCAGTACTTC. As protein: CASSPTSGSPHEQYF.

The CDR3: CASSDGLAGGPGELFF. The CDR3 coding sequence is TGTGCCAGCAGTGATGGATTAGCGGGAGGGCCCGGGGAGCTGTTTTTT. The J gene is TRBJ2-2, the V gene TRBV6-1; 11 bases are shared with TRBD2. This CDR3 has 16 amino acids. The V and J ends lost 3 bases and 6 bases, in that order; junction bases with no gene match: 6. Germline V gives CDR1 MNHNS, CDR2 SASEGT.

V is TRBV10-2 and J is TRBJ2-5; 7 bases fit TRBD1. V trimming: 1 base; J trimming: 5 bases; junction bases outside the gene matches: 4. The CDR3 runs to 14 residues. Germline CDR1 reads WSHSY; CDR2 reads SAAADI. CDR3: CASSEYRGRETQYF. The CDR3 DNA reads TGCGCCAGCAGTGAGTACAGGGGCAGGGAGACCCAGTACTTC.